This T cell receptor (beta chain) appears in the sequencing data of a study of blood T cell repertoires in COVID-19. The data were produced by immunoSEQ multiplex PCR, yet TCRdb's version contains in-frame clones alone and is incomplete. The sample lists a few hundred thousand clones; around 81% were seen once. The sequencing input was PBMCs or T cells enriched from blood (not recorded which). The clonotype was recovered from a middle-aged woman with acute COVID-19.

The CDR3 here is CASSIDRVNTEAFF. The CDR3 DNA reads as TGTGCCAGTAGTATTGACAGGGTTAACACTGAAGCTTTCTTT. The V call is TRBV19, the J call TRBJ1-1; 7 positions agree with TRBD1. The ends lost 3 bases at V and 2 bases at J; junction bases unmatched: 3. CDR1 is LNHDA and CDR2 is SQIVND in the germline V gene (reference sequence). The CDR3 is made up of 14 amino acids.